The 3 T cell receptor beta chains given below trace back to one sample, sequenced in a study of regulatory T cells in long-lasting Graves disease. The time point denotes: newly diagnosed GD, antithyroid drugs for less than 3 months. The TCR library was made from RNA that had been extracted from PBMCs in TRIzol. According to the study, TCR beta libraries were built with iRepertoire HTBI primers and CDR3-region Arm-PCR. TCRdb reprocessed the multiplex PCR reads via MiXCR and lists one record per CDR3 protein. In the table there are around 230,000 distinct CDR3 sequences, 15% to 20% of which are singletons. This specimen consisted of peripheral blood mononuclear cells (PBMCs), obtained at new diagnosis, from a patient treated with antithyroid drugs. The receptor source for this set is a female donor with Graves disease.

This clonotype was observed a handful of times. The chain joins TRBV19 to TRBJ2-2, with TRBD1 identical over 7 bases. Germline assignment: CDR1 LNHDA and CDR2 SQIVND (reference sequence). V lost 4 bases, J lost 7 bases, and 6 bases stayed unmatched. The CDR3 has 14 amino acids. CDR3 sequence reads: CASSTPTGNGELFF. Here the CDR3 DNA reads TGTGCCAGTAGTACACCGACAGGGAACGGGGAGCTGTTTTTT.

Comment on this clonotype: A much more abundant neighbour one base away suggests this may be a read error. V is TRBV11-2 and J is TRBJ2-7; no firm D call. The CDR3 is made up of 10 amino acids. In germline, CDR1 is SGHAT, CDR2 FQNNGV. The CDR3 region has the DNA TGTGCCAGCAGCCACTACGAGCAGTCCTTC. Protein product: CASSHYEQSF. Using reference TRBV11-2 and TRBJ2-7 for the parts outside the CDR3, the full variable domain is EAGVAQSPRYKIIEKRQSVAFWCNPISGHATLYWYQQILGQGPKLLIQFQNNGVVDDSQLPKDRFSAERLKGVDSTLKIQPAKLEDSAVYLCASSHYEQSFGPGTRLTVT.

The gene calls are TRBV19 and TRBJ1-2; unclear D gene. Germline CDR1 LNHDA, CDR2 SQIVND (reference sequence). The CDR3 sequence is 13 residues long. V was shortened by 7 bases and J by 8 bases, with 17 bases between the two germline ends. The CDR3 spells CASTAANFGGYTF. The CDR3 nucleotides are TGTGCCAGTACTGCGGCCAATTTTGGGGGCTACACCTTC.